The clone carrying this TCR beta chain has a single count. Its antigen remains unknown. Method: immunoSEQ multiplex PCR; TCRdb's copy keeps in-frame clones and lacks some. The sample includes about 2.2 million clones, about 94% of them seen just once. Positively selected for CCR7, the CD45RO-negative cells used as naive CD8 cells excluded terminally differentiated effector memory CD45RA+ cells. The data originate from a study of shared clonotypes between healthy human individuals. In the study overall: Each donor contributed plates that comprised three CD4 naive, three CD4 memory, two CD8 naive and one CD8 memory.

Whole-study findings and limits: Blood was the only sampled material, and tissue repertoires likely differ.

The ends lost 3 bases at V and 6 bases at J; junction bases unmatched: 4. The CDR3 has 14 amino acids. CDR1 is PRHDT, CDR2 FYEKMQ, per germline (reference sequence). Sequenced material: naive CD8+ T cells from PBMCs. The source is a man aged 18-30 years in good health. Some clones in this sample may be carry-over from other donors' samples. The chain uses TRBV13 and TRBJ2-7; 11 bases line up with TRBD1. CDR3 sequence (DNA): TGTGCCAGCAGCTTCGGGACAGGGGGACGCGAGCAGTACTTC. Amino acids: CASSFGTGGREQYF. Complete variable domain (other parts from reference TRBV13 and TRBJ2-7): AAGVIQSPRHLIKEKRETATLKCYPIPRHDTVYWYQQGPGQDPQFLISFYEKMQSDKGSIPDRFSAQQFSDYHSELNMSSLELGDSALYFCASSFGTGGREQYFGPGTRLTVT.